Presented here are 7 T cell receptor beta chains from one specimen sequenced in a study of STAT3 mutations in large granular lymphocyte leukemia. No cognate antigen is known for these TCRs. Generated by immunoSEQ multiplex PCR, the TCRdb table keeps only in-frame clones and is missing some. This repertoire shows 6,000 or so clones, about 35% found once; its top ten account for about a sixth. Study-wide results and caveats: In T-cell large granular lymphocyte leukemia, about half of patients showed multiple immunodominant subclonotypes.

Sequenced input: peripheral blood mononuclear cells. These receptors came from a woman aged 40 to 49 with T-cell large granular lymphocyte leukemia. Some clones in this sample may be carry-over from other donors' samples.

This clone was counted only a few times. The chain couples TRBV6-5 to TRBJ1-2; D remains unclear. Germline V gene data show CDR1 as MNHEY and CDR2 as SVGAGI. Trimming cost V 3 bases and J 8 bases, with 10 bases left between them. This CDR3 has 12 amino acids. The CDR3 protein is CASSYGSRGYTF. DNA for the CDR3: TGTGCCAGCAGTTATGGGAGTAGAGGCTACACCTTC.

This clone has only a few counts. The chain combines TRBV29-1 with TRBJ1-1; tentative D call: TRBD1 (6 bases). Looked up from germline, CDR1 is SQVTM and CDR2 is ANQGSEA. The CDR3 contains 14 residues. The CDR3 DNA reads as TGCAGTGCCCGGGACACCGGATACAACACTGAAGCTTTCTTT. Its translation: CSARDTGYNTEAFF.

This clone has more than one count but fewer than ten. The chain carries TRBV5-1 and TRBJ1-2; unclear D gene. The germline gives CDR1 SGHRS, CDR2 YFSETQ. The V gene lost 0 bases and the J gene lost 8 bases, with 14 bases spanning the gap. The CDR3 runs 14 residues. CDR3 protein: CASSLGRTPGGYTF. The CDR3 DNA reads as TGCGCCAGCAGCTTGGGCAGGACCCCGGGCGGCTACACCTTC.

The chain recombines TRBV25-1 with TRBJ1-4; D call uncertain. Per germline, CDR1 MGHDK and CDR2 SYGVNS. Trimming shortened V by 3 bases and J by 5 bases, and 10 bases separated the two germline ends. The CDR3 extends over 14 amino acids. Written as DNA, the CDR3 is TGTGCCAGCAGTGAGCCAAGGCGGAATGAAAAACTGTTTTTT. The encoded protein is CASSEPRRNEKLFF.

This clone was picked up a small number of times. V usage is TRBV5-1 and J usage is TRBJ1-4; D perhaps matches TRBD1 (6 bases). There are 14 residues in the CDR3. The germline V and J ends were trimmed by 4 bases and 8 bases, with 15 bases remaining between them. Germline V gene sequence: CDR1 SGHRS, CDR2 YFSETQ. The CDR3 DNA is TGCGCCAGCAGCCCCCGGGGGGCGGGAGAAAAACTGTTTTTT. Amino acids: CASSPRGAGEKLFF.

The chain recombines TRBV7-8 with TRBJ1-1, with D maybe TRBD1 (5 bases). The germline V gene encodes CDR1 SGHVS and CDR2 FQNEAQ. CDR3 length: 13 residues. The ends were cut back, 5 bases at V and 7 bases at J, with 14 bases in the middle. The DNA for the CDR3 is TGTGCCAGCAGCGTCGGGACGACCAGTGAAGCTTTCTTT. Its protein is CASSVGTTSEAFF. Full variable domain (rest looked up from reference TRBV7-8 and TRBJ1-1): GAGVSQSPRYKVAKRGQDVALRCDPISGHVSLFWYQQALGQGPEFLTYFQNEAQLDKSGLPSDRFFAERPEGSVSTLKIQRTQQEDSAVYLCASSVGTTSEAFFGQGTRLTVV.

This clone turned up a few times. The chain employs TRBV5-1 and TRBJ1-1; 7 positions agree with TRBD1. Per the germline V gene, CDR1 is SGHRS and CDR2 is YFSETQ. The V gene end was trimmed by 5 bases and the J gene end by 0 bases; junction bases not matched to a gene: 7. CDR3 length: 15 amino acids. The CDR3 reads CASRPTGAMNTEAFF. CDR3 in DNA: TGCGCCAGCAGACCTACAGGGGCCATGAACACTGAAGCTTTCTTT.